Presented here are 27 T cell receptor beta chains from one specimen sequenced in a study of blood T cells in healthy people across ages. PCR was performed a second time for about 7 to 12 cycles using a sample-barcoded 5' primer and a J-beta primer mix. TCRdb independently ran MiXCR on the 5' RACE reads; one entry per CDR3 protein. Among about 680,000 distinct CDR3 sequences listed, 45% to 50% were seen once. The sequenced material came from blood. Source of these receptors: an older woman in good health.

The table lists this clonotype with a few counts. This chain uses TRBV7-2 with TRBJ2-3; D is undetermined. The CDR3 extends over 16 amino acids. V lost 1 base to trimming and J lost 0 bases, with 11 bases between them. CDR1 and CDR2 (germline): SGHTA, FQGNSA. The CDR3: CASSLGTVHSTDTQYF. The DNA of the CDR3 is TGTGCCAGCAGCTTAGGTACAGTTCATAGCACAGATACGCAGTATTTT. The full variable domain, in which reference TRBV7-2 and TRBJ2-3 provide the parts outside the CDR3, is GAGVSQSPSNKVTEKGKDVELRCDPISGHTALYWYRQSLGQGLEFLIYFQGNSAPDKSGLPSDRFSAERTGGSVSTLTIQRTQQEDSAVYLCASSLGTVHSTDTQYFGPGTRLTVL.

This clonotype was detected many times. The chain joins TRBV29-1 to TRBJ2-5; D uncertain. V was trimmed by 6 bases and J by 5 bases, leaving 16 bases between them. Per the germline V gene, CDR1 is SQVTM and CDR2 is ANQGSEA. The CDR3 has 13 amino acids. Written as DNA, the CDR3 is TGCAGCGTCTTACTGCAGCTACGGGAGACCCAGTACTTC. As protein: CSVLLQLRETQYF.

This clonotype has only one observation. The chain links TRBV10-3 to TRBJ1-3; D is undetermined. With 6 bases removed from V and 0 bases from J, the gap between germline ends came to 15 bases. Germline V gene data show CDR1 as ENHRY and CDR2 as SYGVKD. This CDR3 has 16 residues. As DNA, the CDR3 is TGTGCCATCAGGGCATCGTTGATAAGCTCTGGAAACACCATATATTTT. Translating gives CAIRASLISSGNTIYF.

The rearrangement joins TRBV20-1 to TRBJ2-7, with 13 positions matching TRBD2. Germline CDR1 is DFQATT and CDR2 is SNEGSKA (reference sequence). The CDR3 is 16 residues long. V dropped 5 bases and J dropped 3; count of bases not matched to a gene: 10. The CDR3 spells CSAPGLAGPGSYEQYF. DNA for the CDR3: TGCAGTGCTCCGGGACTAGCGGGACCTGGAAGCTACGAGCAGTACTTC.

This clonotype has only one observation. The junction shows a germline mismatch at one end, possibly a read error. The V and J genes are TRBV4-2 and TRBJ2-3; TRBD2 matches 11 bases. CDR1 LGHNA and CDR2 YNFKEQ come from the germline V gene. The CDR3 sequence is 15 residues long. The chain's CDR3 is CAGSRLAGSTDTQYF. CDR3 nucleotide sequence: TGTGCCGGCAGCCGACTAGCGGGAAGCACAGATACGCAGTATTTT.

This clonotype was recorded a few times. Written as DNA, the CDR3 is TGCAGTTTGACTAGCGGGAGGCACTACAATGAGCAGTTCTTC. This encodes CSLTSGRHYNEQFF. The chain is built from TRBV20-1 and TRBJ2-1; 13 bases map to TRBD2. Germline CDR1 is DFQATT and CDR2 is SNEGSKA (reference sequence). This CDR3 has 14 amino acids. Trimming removed 8 bases from V and 3 bases from J; junction bases left unmatched: 4.

This clonotype occurred once. The DNA for the CDR3 is TGTGCCAGCAGTGAAGTCGGGAATCAGCCCCAGCATTTT. Translation: CASSEVGNQPQHF. The chain carries TRBV6-1 and TRBJ1-5; D not resolved. CDR3 length: 13 amino acids. Germline CDR1 MNHNS, CDR2 SASEGT. Trimming took off 1 base at V and 4 bases at J, with 5 bases between the two ends.

This clonotype has just a few counts. V is TRBV9 and J is TRBJ2-3; tentatively, D is TRBD2 (6 bases). CDR3 length: 14 residues. V dropped 6 bases and J dropped 5 bases, with 16 bases sitting between them. CDR1 and CDR2 from the germline V gene are SGDLS and YYNGEE. CDR3 region: CASKLRDGEDTQYF. In nucleotides, the CDR3 is TGTGCCAGCAAGCTGCGGGATGGTGAAGATACGCAGTATTTT.

Comments on this clonotype: One end of the junction fails to match germline, which may point to a read error. The chain combines TRBV4-3 with TRBJ1-4; D gene uncertain. CDR3 length: 15 residues. Looked up from germline, CDR1 is LGHNA and CDR2 is YSLEER. CDR3 DNA: TGCGCCAGCAGCCAAAGCGGAACCTCTAATGAAAGACTGTTTTTT. Amino acids: CASSQSGTSNERLFF.

The CDR3 reads CSVPREGRDYNEQFF. CDR3 DNA sequence: TGCAGCGTGCCTAGGGAGGGGCGGGACTACAATGAGCAGTTCTTC. The chain recombines TRBV29-1 with TRBJ2-1; 7 bases fit TRBD2. The ends lost 6 bases at V and 3 bases at J; junction bases unmatched: 11. This CDR3 region has 15 residues. The V gene's germline CDR1 is SQVTM and CDR2 ANQGSEA.

J is TRBJ2-1 and V is TRBV20-1; D may be TRBD1 (6 bases). The length of the CDR3 is 15 residues. From germline, CDR1 is DFQATT and CDR2 SNEGSKA (reference sequence). V lost 0 bases and J lost 5, with 14 bases in between. CDR3 loop: CSARDPQGLDNEQFF. The CDR3 DNA reads as TGCAGTGCTAGAGATCCCCAGGGGTTGGACAATGAGCAGTTCTTC.

The chain recombines TRBV15 with TRBJ1-6, with D unresolved. Germline lookup yields CDR1 LNHNV and CDR2 YYDKDF (reference sequence). V was trimmed by 1 base and J by 14 bases, leaving 12 bases between them. The CDR3 has 13 residues. CDR3 residues: CATSRVHSLALHF. The CDR3 region has the DNA TGTGCCACCAGCAGAGTTCACAGTCTAGCCCTCCACTTT.

This sequence joins TRBV5-1 and TRBJ1-2, with D possibly matching TRBD1 (5 bases). This CDR3 spans 16 amino acids. V was pared by 2 bases and J by 4 bases, with 18 bases between. The germline V gene encodes CDR1 SGHRS and CDR2 YFSETQ. The CDR3 DNA is TGCGCCAGCAGCTTAAGGCCCTTAGGGGCGCCCTATGGCTACACCTTC. The encoded protein is CASSLRPLGAPYGYTF.

Worth noting for this clonotype: This may be a read error: a much more frequent sequence differs by one nucleotide. V and J are TRBV5-1 and TRBJ2-5; TRBD1 matches at 8 bases. CDR3 size: 14 residues. From germline, CDR1 is SGHRS and CDR2 YFSETQ. J was trimmed by 5 bases and V by 6 bases; bases with no gene match: 9. The CDR3 DNA sequence: TGCGCCAGCATCTGGGGACAGGCCGGGGAGACCCAGTACTTC. Translation gives CASIWGQAGETQYF. The variable domain in full, with the rest retrieved from reference TRBV5-1 and TRBJ2-5, is KAGVTQTPRYLIKTRGQQVTLSCSPISGHRSVSWYQQTPGQGLQFLFEYFSETQRNKGNFPGRFSGRQFSNSRSEMNVSTLELGDSALYLCASIWGQAGETQYFGPGTRLLVL.

The rearrangement joins TRBV4-1 to TRBJ2-1; 10 bases fit TRBD1. The germline V gene encodes CDR1 MGHRA and CDR2 YSYEKL. This CDR3 is 15 amino acids long. V was pared by 4 bases and J by 6 bases, with 6 bases of the junction left unmatched. In DNA, the CDR3 is TGCGCCAGCAGCCTAAGGACAGGGGGGTTCAATGAGCAGTTCTTC. Translating it yields CASSLRTGGFNEQFF.

There are a few counts of this clonotype. This chain joins TRBV29-1 and TRBJ2-7; tentative D call: TRBD1 (7 bases). V was shortened by 6 bases and J by 3 bases, with 18 bases between the two germline ends. The germline V gene encodes CDR1 SQVTM and CDR2 ANQGSEA. The CDR3 extends over 14 amino acids. Written as DNA, the CDR3 is TGCAGCGTGACTAGACAGGGAGAAAGCTACGAGCAGTACTTC. Amino acid sequence: CSVTRQGESYEQYF.

V is TRBV20-1 and J is TRBJ2-1; D is possibly TRBD2 (6 bases). V lost 3 bases, J lost 7 bases, and 13 bases lay in between. This CDR3 has 13 amino acids. Germline V CDR1 and CDR2: DFQATT, SNEGSKA (reference sequence). The CDR3 bases are TGCAGTGCTAGGGGGACTGTGCGGAATGAGCAGTTCTTC. It translates to CSARGTVRNEQFF.

The CDR3 sequence is CASIQGGQPQHF. The DNA of the CDR3 is TGTGCCAGCATCCAGGGCGGCCAGCCCCAGCATTTT. The chain joins TRBV6-1 to TRBJ1-5, with D tentatively TRBD1 (5 bases). Deletions cut 7 bases from V and 7 bases from J, with 11 bases between. Germline CDR1 MNHNS, CDR2 SASEGT. CDR3 length equals 12 residues.

In this sample, this clonotype turned up a few times. This CDR3 reads CSARRGSSYEQYF. CDR3 nucleotide sequence: TGCAGCGCCCGCAGGGGGTCTTCCTACGAGCAGTACTTC. The chain links TRBV29-1 to TRBJ2-7; TRBD1 matches at 7 bases. The trim removed 7 bases at V and 1 base at J, leaving 7 bases unmatched. The germline gives CDR1 SQVTM, CDR2 ANQGSEA. This CDR3 is 13 amino acids long.

The rearrangement joins TRBV11-2 to TRBJ1-1; tentative D call: TRBD1 (5 bases). Germline assignment: CDR1 SGHAT and CDR2 FQNNGV. CDR3 length equals 15 residues. V gave up 5 bases and J gave up 0 bases, with 13 bases separating them. CDR3 DNA: TGTGCCAGCAGCGAGGGGTCCCTGATGAACACTGAAGCTTTCTTT. Translated: CASSEGSLMNTEAFF.

The chain employs TRBV28 and TRBJ2-6, with D possibly TRBD2 on 5 matching bases. CDR1 and CDR2 from the germline V gene are MDHEN and SYDVKM. V lost 4 bases and J 0 bases, leaving 10 bases between the germline ends. CDR3 length: 16 residues. This CDR3 is CASSSPEGSGANVLTF. Here the CDR3 DNA reads TGTGCCAGCAGTTCCCCCGAGGGCTCTGGGGCCAACGTCCTGACTTTC.

This clonotype came up once. Germline is not matched at one junction end, which may reflect a read error. The V and J genes are TRBV20-1 and TRBJ2-7; TRBD1 matches at 7 bases. The CDR3 is 11 residues long. Germline assignment: CDR1 DFQATT and CDR2 SNEGSKA (reference sequence). In DNA, the CDR3 is TGTAGTGCAAACAGGGGCGACGAGCAGTACTTC. Its protein is CSANRGDEQYF.

This chain uses TRBV2 with TRBJ1-2; D possibly corresponds to TRBD1 (5 bases). The CDR3 is 12 residues long. Germline V lookup: CDR1 SNHLY, CDR2 FYNNEI. V was trimmed by 7 bases and J by 7 bases, leaving 13 bases between them. In DNA, the CDR3 is TGTGCCAGCACCCGGGGCCCTCCTGGCTACACCTTC. It encodes CASTRGPPGYTF.

The J gene is TRBJ2-3, the V gene TRBV28, with D possibly TRBD1 on 5 matching bases. Germline V lookup: CDR1 MDHEN, CDR2 SYDVKM. This CDR3 contains 17 residues. The V end lost 2 bases, the J end lost 7 bases, and 22 bases lay between the germline ends. CDR3 amino acids: CASSLSLQGKPEYTQYF. The CDR3 DNA follows: TGTGCCAGCAGTTTAAGCCTCCAGGGTAAGCCAGAATATACGCAGTATTTT.

CDR3 bases: TGTGCCAGCAGCGTAGTCGAGGGGGTTTATGGCTACACCTTC. Its protein product is CASSVVEGVYGYTF. This sequence joins TRBV7-2 and TRBJ1-2; a weak D match, TRBD1 (6 bases). Between the trimmed V and J ends, which lost 5 bases and 5 bases, there was a span of 15 bases. The germline V gene has CDR1 SGHTA and CDR2 FQGNSA. There are 14 residues in the CDR3.

V is TRBV10-3 and J is TRBJ2-6; a weak D match, TRBD2 (5 bases). CDR3 length equals 16 residues. Germline V gives CDR1 ENHRY, CDR2 SYGVKD. V shed 7 bases and J shed 0 bases, with 13 bases lying between them. This chain's CDR3 is CAINAVGGSGANVLTF. The CDR3 coding sequence is TGTGCCATCAATGCGGTAGGAGGCTCTGGGGCCAACGTCCTGACTTTC.

This clonotype came up a few times. V usage is TRBV12-3 or TRBV12-4 and J usage is TRBJ1-6; D may be TRBD1 (5 bases). Trimming stripped 3 bases from V and 7 bases from J, with 7 bases between. The CDR3 extends over 13 amino acids. The CDR3: CASSLDTNSPLHF. DNA for the CDR3: TGTGCCAGCAGTTTGGACACAAATTCACCCCTCCACTTT.